This TCR beta chain was captured by sequencing in a study of blood T cells in healthy people across ages. Study findings and constraints: TCR beta diversity per million T cells fell roughly linearly with age.

Germline CDR1 reads MNHEY; CDR2 reads SVGAGI. The CDR3 loop spans 17 amino acids. Combining a sample-barcoded 5' primer with a J-beta primer mix, a second PCR ran for roughly 7 to 12 cycles. Every sample produced at least 2.5 million CDR3-containing paired-end reads. MiXCR, run by TCRdb on the 5' RACE reads, gives a single entry per CDR3 protein. The top ten hold over 9% of the sample, which has approximately 1.5 million distinct CDR3 sequences, almost 35% seen once. Note on this clonotype: The target antigen is unknown.

This chain joins TRBV6-5 and TRBJ2-5, with D perhaps matching TRBD1 or TRBD2 (6 bases each). The DNA matches TRBJ2-7 better at its end, which makes the J call doubtful. This receptor was obtained from a woman in her thirties in good health. Sequencing used blood. The CDR3 here is CASSYSRRGAKNYEQYF. CDR3 nucleotides: TGTGCCAGCAGTTACTCGAGGAGGGGGGCGAAGAACTACGAGCAGTACTTC.